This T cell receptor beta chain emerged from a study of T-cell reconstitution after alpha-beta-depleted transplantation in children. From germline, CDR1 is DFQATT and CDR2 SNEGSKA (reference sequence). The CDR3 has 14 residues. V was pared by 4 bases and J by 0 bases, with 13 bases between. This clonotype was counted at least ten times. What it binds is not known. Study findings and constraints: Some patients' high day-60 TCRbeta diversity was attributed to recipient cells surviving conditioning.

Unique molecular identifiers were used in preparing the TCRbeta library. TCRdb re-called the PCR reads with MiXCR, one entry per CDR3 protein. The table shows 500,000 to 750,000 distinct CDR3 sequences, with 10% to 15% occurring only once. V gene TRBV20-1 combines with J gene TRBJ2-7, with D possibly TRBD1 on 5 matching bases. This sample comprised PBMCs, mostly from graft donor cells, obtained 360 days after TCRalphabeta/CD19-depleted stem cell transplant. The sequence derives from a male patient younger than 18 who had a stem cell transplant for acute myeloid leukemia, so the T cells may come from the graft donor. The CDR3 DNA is TGCAGTGCTATCTGGGCAGACAGCTCCTACGAGCAGTACTTC. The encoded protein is CSAIWADSSYEQYF.